These 27 T cell receptor beta chains came from one sample sequenced in a study of shared clonotypes between healthy human individuals. The table came from immunoSEQ multiplex PCR; TCRdb's copy has only in-frame clones and leaves some out. The repertoire has fewer than 2.5 million clones, over 85% of them found once; the top ten carry around 0.37%. Source material: naive CD4+ T cells from PBMCs. The subset: CD45RA+ positively selected. All receptors derive from a man between 18 and 29 years old in good health. Some clones in this sample may be carry-over from other donors' samples.

This clone occurred a few times. The V call is TRBV5-6, the J call TRBJ2-6; D unclear. This CDR3 spans 14 amino acids. CDR1 is SGHDT and CDR2 is YYEEEE in the germline V gene. The ends were cut back, 7 bases at V and 2 bases at J, with 10 bases in the middle. The CDR3 here is CASLISAGANVLTF. The DNA for the CDR3 is TGTGCCAGCCTTATCTCGGCTGGGGCCAACGTCCTGACTTTC.

This chain uses TRBV28 with TRBJ1-4; the D is unclear. The germline V and J ends were trimmed by 3 bases and 6 bases, with 11 bases remaining between them. The CDR3 totals 14 residues. Germline V CDR1 and CDR2: MDHEN, SYDVKM. The CDR3 here is CASSLLTDHEKLFF. CDR3 nucleotide sequence: TGTGCCAGCAGTTTGTTAACCGACCATGAAAAACTGTTTTTT.

The chain uses TRBV4-3 and TRBJ2-5; TRBD1 matches at 9 bases. The junction had 5 bases not matched to a gene; V was cut back by 1 base and J by 5 bases. The CDR3 loop spans 15 amino acids. CDR1 is LGHNA, CDR2 YSLEER, per germline. CDR3 region: CASSQGGTGLETQYF. The DNA for the CDR3 is TGCGCCAGCAGCCAAGGCGGGACAGGGCTCGAGACCCAGTACTTC.

The chain links TRBV28 to TRBJ1-2; D is possibly TRBD1 (6 bases). The CDR3 covers 16 residues. The germline V gene encodes CDR1 MDHEN and CDR2 SYDVKM. Between the trimmed V and J ends, which lost 3 bases and 10 bases, there was a span of 24 bases. The CDR3 nucleotides read TGTGCCAGCAGTTTTCCGGAAACCGGACAGATAAGAGCCTACACCTTC. Translation: CASSFPETGQIRAYTF.

The sample holds a few counts of this clone. In DNA form, the CDR3 reads TGTGCCAGCAGACGGACTCAAGGGCGGGATACGCAGTATTTT. Translating gives CASRRTQGRDTQYF. The rearrangement joins TRBV28 to TRBJ2-3; possibly TRBD2 for D (5 bases). V lost 6 bases and J lost 6, with 16 bases in between. The CDR3 totals 14 residues. Germline V gives CDR1 MDHEN, CDR2 SYDVKM.

This sequence joins TRBV10-3 and TRBJ1-1, with TRBD1 as a possible D gene (5 bases). V was shortened by 0 bases and J by 6 bases, with 17 bases between the two germline ends. Germline V gene sequence: CDR1 ENHRY, CDR2 SYGVKD. This CDR3 has 16 amino acids. CDR3 residues: CAISESPTVIVSEAFF. CDR3 DNA: TGTGCCATCAGTGAGTCTCCGACAGTAATAGTTTCTGAAGCTTTCTTT.

This clone was recorded once. The chain joins TRBV25-1 to TRBJ2-1; D perhaps matches TRBD1 (6 bases). The CDR3 has 13 amino acids. Trimming took off 5 bases at V and 4 bases at J, with 9 bases between the two ends. CDR1 MGHDK and CDR2 SYGVNS come from the germline V gene. The CDR3: CASSSGQYNEQFF. DNA for the CDR3: TGTGCCAGCAGTTCCGGACAGTACAATGAGCAGTTCTTC.

This clone was counted a single time. J is TRBJ1-6 and V is TRBV6-5; a weak D match, TRBD1 (5 bases). Germline V gene data show CDR1 as MNHEY and CDR2 as SVGAGI. The ends were cut back, 4 bases at V and 5 bases at J, with 15 bases in the middle. This CDR3 region has 16 residues. CDR3 protein: CASSSTSGTHNSPLHF. The CDR3 DNA reads TGTGCCAGCAGTTCCACCTCCGGGACTCATAATTCACCCCTCCACTTT.

The chain employs TRBV28 and TRBJ1-5; D possibly corresponds to TRBD1 (6 bases). Trimming removed 6 bases from V and 9 bases from J, with 18 bases in between. Germline V CDR1 and CDR2: MDHEN, SYDVKM. The CDR3 length is 14 residues. CDR3: CASSLGGDSRPQHF. CDR3 bases: TGTGCCAGCAGCCTAGGGGGGGACTCGCGGCCCCAGCATTTT.

This rearrangement joins TRBV2 to TRBJ2-3; TRBD2 is a possible D gene (6 bases). This CDR3 has 16 amino acids. Germline V lookup: CDR1 SNHLY, CDR2 FYNNEI. The V gene lost 4 bases and the J gene lost 3 bases, with 17 bases spanning the gap. The DNA of the CDR3 is TGTGCCAGCAGTGTCACTAGCCTGCCAATAACAGATACGCAGTATTTT. It encodes CASSVTSLPITDTQYF.

The V call is TRBV30, the J call TRBJ2-1; either TRBD1 or TRBD2 may supply D (5 bases each). V was trimmed by 0 bases and J by 9 bases, leaving 12 bases between them. Germline V gene lookup returns CDR1 GTSNPN and CDR2 SVGIG (reference sequence). This CDR3 has 13 residues. The CDR3, as DNA: TGTGCCTGGAGTGTACTCCCCGGGGCTGAGCAGTTCTTC. This gives the protein CAWSVLPGAEQFF.

The chain joins TRBV28 to TRBJ2-1, with no clear D. This CDR3 has 11 residues. Trimming cost V 8 bases and J 5 bases, with 7 bases left between them. Germline V gene lookup returns CDR1 MDHEN and CDR2 SYDVKM. CDR3 loop: CASLENNEQFF. DNA of the CDR3: TGTGCCAGCTTGGAAAACAATGAGCAGTTCTTC.

The J gene is TRBJ1-6, the V gene TRBV7-6; no clear D gene. The CDR3 has 15 residues. Germline lookup yields CDR1 SGHVS and CDR2 FNYEAQ. V lost 5 bases, J lost 8 bases, and 16 bases lay in between. As DNA, the CDR3 is TGTGCCAGCAGCCCCTCGGAGGTGCAATATTCACCCCTCCACTTT. Residues: CASSPSEVQYSPLHF.

Points on this clone: Distinct nucleotide sequences in the sample also encode this CDR3. CDR3 region: CASSPQGNYGYTF. The CDR3 nucleotides read TGTGCCAGCAGTCCACAGGGGAACTATGGCTACACCTTC. V and J are TRBV5-6 and TRBJ1-2, with TRBD1 matching 7 bases. The V and J ends lost 5 bases and 2 bases, in that order; junction bases with no gene match: 3. This CDR3 has 13 residues. Per the germline V gene, CDR1 is SGHDT and CDR2 is YYEEEE.

This rearrangement joins TRBV5-6 to TRBJ2-1, with D unclear. The germline V gene has CDR1 SGHDT and CDR2 YYEEEE. Deletions cut 2 bases from V and 4 bases from J, with 10 bases between. The CDR3 consists of 14 residues. This chain's CDR3 is CASSLLRVYNEQFF. In DNA form, the CDR3 reads TGTGCCAGCAGCTTATTACGTGTTTACAATGAGCAGTTCTTC.

The chain links TRBV2 to TRBJ2-2, with D perhaps assigned TRBD1 or TRBD2 (5 bases each). Per germline, CDR1 SNHLY and CDR2 FYNNEI. The length of the CDR3 is 17 residues. Trimming shortened V by 6 bases and J by 5 bases, and 22 bases separated the two germline ends. The CDR3 region is CASSAPPTGRSTGELFF. Here the CDR3 DNA reads TGTGCCAGCAGCGCGCCCCCCACGGGACGATCGACCGGGGAGCTGTTTTTT. The whole variable domain, remainder taken from reference TRBV2 and TRBJ2-2, is EPEVTQTPSHQVTQMGQEVILRCVPISNHLYFYWYRQILGQKVEFLVSFYNNEISEKSEIFDDQFSVERPDGSNFTLKIRSTKLEDSAMYFCASSAPPTGRSTGELFFGEGSRLTVL.

The chain is built from TRBV9 and TRBJ1-3; D is unclear. Looked up from germline, CDR1 is SGDLS and CDR2 is YYNGEE. V was cut by 4 bases and J by 0 bases, with 14 bases left in between. The CDR3 extends over 16 amino acids. CDR3 protein: CASSQRDIRSGNTIYF. In DNA, the CDR3 is TGTGCCAGCAGCCAAAGAGACATCCGCTCTGGAAACACCATATATTTT.

The V and J genes are TRBV4-3 and TRBJ2-7; D gene uncertain. V was clipped by 4 bases and J by 0 bases, with 10 bases between them. The CDR3 totals 14 residues. Germline V gene lookup returns CDR1 LGHNA and CDR2 YSLEER. CDR3 residues: CASSRNPNSYEQYF. The CDR3 DNA reads as TGCGCCAGCAGCCGTAACCCCAACTCCTACGAGCAGTACTTC.

The chain combines TRBV7-3 with TRBJ1-1; D is undetermined. Per germline, CDR1 SGHTA and CDR2 FQGTGA. The CDR3 sequence is 13 residues long. The V and J ends lost 2 bases and 5 bases respectively, with 9 bases between them. In DNA form, the CDR3 reads TGTGCCAGCAGCTTAGAAACTGGGACTGAAGCTTTCTTT. This gives the protein CASSLETGTEAFF.

The CDR3 is CASSFPLDSYSNQPQHF. The CDR3 DNA reads as TGTGCCAGCAGCTTCCCCCTTGACTCCTATAGCAATCAGCCCCAGCATTTT. The genes are TRBV5-8 and TRBJ1-5; no clear D. Germline V CDR1 and CDR2: SGHTS, YDEGEE. V gave up 2 bases and J gave up 0 bases, with 15 bases separating them. The CDR3 consists of 17 residues.

The V gene is TRBV5-5, the J gene TRBJ2-7; tentatively, D is TRBD1 (6 bases). This CDR3 is built from 15 residues. From germline, CDR1 is SGHKS and CDR2 YYEKEE (reference sequence). Trimming stripped 3 bases from V and 3 bases from J, with 16 bases between. The CDR3 is CASSWRSSTGYEQYF. The CDR3 bases are TGTGCCAGCAGCTGGAGATCATCGACAGGCTACGAGCAGTACTTC.

This clone was seen a few times. The chain uses TRBV30 and TRBJ1-5, with D perhaps TRBD1 (6 bases). Germline CDR1 is GTSNPN and CDR2 is SVGIG (reference sequence). V was cut by 5 bases and J by 8 bases, with 19 bases left in between. The CDR3 runs 14 residues. CDR3 residues: CAWGGRGLREPQHF. Written as DNA, the CDR3 is TGTGCCTGGGGGGGCCGAGGGCTTCGGGAGCCCCAGCATTTT.

The count of this clone is one. The chain uses TRBV28 and TRBJ2-7; 8 nucleotides align to TRBD1. The CDR3 sequence is 14 residues long. J gave up 4 bases and V 2 bases, and 4 bases lay outside the gene matches. The germline V gene has CDR1 MDHEN and CDR2 SYDVKM. The CDR3: CASSLLDRGYEQYF. For the CDR3, the DNA is TGTGCCAGCAGTTTACTTGACAGGGGTTACGAGCAGTACTTC.

This chain joins TRBV11-3 and TRBJ2-1; tentatively, D is TRBD2 (5 bases). CDR3 size: 15 residues. Germline assignment: CDR1 SGHNT and CDR2 YENEEA. V lost 3 bases and J lost 6, with 15 bases in between. This chain's CDR3 is CASSLLGAEGNEQFF. CDR3 nucleotides: TGTGCCAGCAGCTTGTTGGGAGCTGAAGGCAATGAGCAGTTCTTC.

The chain employs TRBV28 and TRBJ1-6, with 7 bases identical to TRBD1. J was trimmed by 7 bases and V by 3 bases; bases with no gene match: 9. The V gene's germline CDR1 is MDHEN and CDR2 SYDVKM. The CDR3 is 16 amino acids. The CDR3: CASSFSQGRGNSPLHF. DNA for the CDR3: TGTGCCAGCAGTTTTTCACAGGGGCGGGGAAATTCACCCCTCCACTTT.

This rearrangement joins TRBV10-3 to TRBJ2-1, with no clear D. Trimming pared 7 bases from V and 5 bases from J, leaving 9 bases between. Per the germline V gene, CDR1 is ENHRY and CDR2 is SYGVKD. This CDR3 is 12 amino acids long. The CDR3 nucleotides are TGTGCCATCATTAACGATAACAATGAGCAGTTCTTC. Translation gives CAIINDNNEQFF.

On this clone itself: At the DNA level, this CDR3 is encoded by other sequences in the same sample as well. The rearrangement joins TRBV28 to TRBJ2-1, with 14 nucleotides matching TRBD2. Per germline, CDR1 MDHEN and CDR2 SYDVKM. CDR3 length: 16 amino acids. V shed 1 base and J 5 bases; nucleotides not matched to a gene: 1. The CDR3 DNA sequence: TGTGCCAGCAGTTTATTGGGACTAGCGGGAGACAATGAGCAGTTCTTC. Protein sequence: CASSLLGLAGDNEQFF.